This T cell receptor beta chain was documented in a study of T-cell reconstitution after alpha-beta-depleted transplantation in children. Whole-study findings and limits: Newly made T cells mostly supplied T-cell counts and diversity one year after transplant. There were reportedly several hundred expanded graft clones from which alpha-beta T cells came about two months after transplant.

A remark on this clonotype: Antigen: not known.

V lost 0 bases to trimming and J lost 0 bases, with 8 bases between them. This CDR3 contains 15 residues. Germline V gene sequence: CDR1 LNHNV, CDR2 YYDKDF (reference sequence). It was with unique molecular identifiers that the TCRbeta library was prepared. TCRdb re-called the PCR reads through MiXCR, storing one row per CDR3 protein. The sample has hundreds of thousands of distinct CDR3 sequences; approximately 14% are singletons. The sample in question was PBMCs, obtained before TCRalphabeta/CD19-depleted stem cell transplant. V and J are TRBV15 and TRBJ1-2; D unclear. The TCR originated in a girl aged 2-10 years with congenital amegakaryocytic thrombocytopenia, due to receive a stem cell transplant. The CDR3 bases are TGTGCCACCAGCAGAGAGTATTTGGCTAACTATGGCTACACCTTC. This translates into CATSREYLANYGYTF.